The T cell receptor (beta chain) under discussion was sequenced for a study of blood T cells in healthy people across ages. Isolated PBMCs totaled at least 6 million in each sample. It was with a sample-barcoded 5' primer and a J-beta primer mix that a second PCR of roughly 6 to 12 cycles was run. Each CDR3 protein gets one entry after TCRdb re-called the 5' RACE reads with MiXCR. The sample carries roughly 720,000 distinct CDR3 sequences, about 55% recorded once. Between the trimmed V and J ends, which lost 3 bases and 3 bases, there was a span of 10 bases. CDR1 and CDR2 from the germline V gene are SGHKS and YYEKEE (reference sequence). This CDR3 has 14 residues.

The sequence was collected from an elderly man in good health. Sequencing input: blood. The chain recombines TRBV5-5 with TRBJ2-1, with D unclear. Here the CDR3 DNA reads TGTGCCAGCAGCTATGGACGGAACTACAATGAGCAGTTCTTC. Its protein is CASSYGRNYNEQFF.